Listed below are T cell receptor beta chains from one sample, sequenced in a study of cytomegalovirus exposure and HLA in healthy donors. This table comes from immunoSEQ multiplex PCR, and its TCRdb copy is limited to in-frame clones, with some not included. Among 170,000 or so clones listed, 80% were seen once. Sequencing was done on a sample of PBMCs. All receptors derive from a woman aged 50 to 65 in good health and CMV-seropositive. CDR3s include the opening cysteine and the closing phenylalanine or tryptophan. A D gene is named only where the DNA matches it firmly. Size tells how often a clone was seen (once, few, many) or the class of an expanded clone, and some rows leave it out.

abundance,d_gene,j_gene,v_gene,CDR3nt,CDR3aa
-,TRBD2,TRBJ2-7,TRBV5-3,TGTGCCAGAAGCTTGGGCCGGACTAGATGGGCCTACGAGCAGTACTTC,CARSLGRTRWAYEQYF
-,-,TRBJ2-7,TRBV7-7,TGTGCTAGCAGCCCGGGATTGGGGAAGGGAGAGCAGTACTTC,CASSPGLGKGEQYF
-,TRBD1,TRBJ1-4,TRBV30,TGTGCCTGGAGTAACGACAGGGGGCTCCTAAAACTGTTTTTT,CAWSNDRGLLKLFF
once,TRBD1,TRBJ2-7,TRBV4-2,TGTGCCAGCAGCCAACCGGACAGGAAAAACTACGAGCAGTACTTC,CASSQPDRKNYEQYF
once,-,TRBJ1-1,TRBV27,TGTGCCAGCAGTTTATTTACAGGCAGGGGAACTGAAGCTTTCTTT,CASSLFTGRGTEAFF
once,-,TRBJ1-6,TRBV21-1,TGTGCCAGCAGCTTACGGATGGGGCAGGCCGAAGGGTCACCCCTCCACTTT,CASSLRMGQAEGSPLHF
-,-,TRBJ1-3,TRBV6-5,TGTGCCAGCAGTACTCGCTCTGGAAACACCATATATTTT,CASSTRSGNTIYF
-,TRBD2,TRBJ2-1,TRBV11-2,TGTGCCAGCAGCTTAGGTCTAGCGGGAGTACCCAATGAGCAGTTCTTC,CASSLGLAGVPNEQFF
-,TRBD2,TRBJ2-5,TRBV5-5,TGTGCCAGCAGCTGGGGGGGGACCGTGGAGACCCAGTACTTC,CASSWGGTVETQYF
-,TRBD1,TRBJ1-1,TRBV6-4,TGTGCCAGCAGAAGGGACAGGGCAACCACTGAAGCTTTCTTT,CASRRDRATTEAFF
-,-,TRBJ1-5,TRBV7-9,TGTGCCAGCAGCTTAGGAGGGCAGCCCCAGCATTTT,CASSLGGQPQHF
-,TRBD2,TRBJ2-1,TRBV28,TGTGCCAGCAGCCCTCTCTCGGGACTAGCGGGCCGGCAGCAGTTCTTC,CASSPLSGLAGRQQFF
-,-,TRBJ2-1,TRBV19,TGTGCCAGTAGTATTTACGGGGGCTCCTACAATGAGCAGTTCTTC,CASSIYGGSYNEQFF
-,-,TRBJ1-6,TRBV16,TGTGCCAGCAGCCAATGGCAGTCCTATAATTCACCCCTCCACTTT,CASSQWQSYNSPLHF
-,-,TRBJ2-1,TRBV7-9,TGTGCCAGCAGCACCCTGAGCAATGAGCAGTTCTTC,CASSTLSNEQFF
-,-,TRBJ1-2,TRBV5-4,TGTGCCAGCAGTTGGACAGCGTTCTATGGCTACACCTTC,CASSWTAFYGYTF
-,TRBD1,TRBJ2-7,TRBV5-6,TGTGCCAGCAGGCCCGGGACAGGGGTCTACGAGCAGTACTTC,CASRPGTGVYEQYF
-,-,TRBJ1-2,TRBV7-2,TGTGCCAGCAGCTTAGCGGTCGGGGGAAGGGGCTACACCTTC,CASSLAVGGRGYTF
-,TRBD1,TRBJ2-3,TRBV19,TGTGCCAGTAGTATTCGACAGGGGCGTAGCACAGATACGCAGTATTTT,CASSIRQGRSTDTQYF
-,-,TRBJ1-2,TRBV14,TGTGCCAGCAGCCAAGAAGGAGGAGACTACCTCTATGGCTACACCTTC,CASSQEGGDYLYGYTF
-,-,TRBJ1-2,TRBV9,TGTGCCAGCAGCGTGGACTACTATGGCTACACCTTC,CASSVDYYGYTF
-,-,TRBJ1-2,TRBV19,TGTGCCAGTAGTTCCGGTAGGGCGGGTCACTATGGCTACACCTTC,CASSSGRAGHYGYTF
-,-,TRBJ1-6,TRBV21-1,TGTGCCAGGTGGGGGCACCTTCAGAATTCACCCCTCCACTTT,CARWGHLQNSPLHF
-,-,TRBJ1-2,TRBV5-5,TGTGCCAGCAGCTTGGACAGGGAGTATGGCTACACCTTC,CASSLDREYGYTF
-,-,TRBJ2-5,TRBV2,TGTGCCAGCAGGGGTACGGGGTATCGAGAGACCCAGTACTTC,CASRGTGYRETQYF
-,-,TRBJ1-5,TRBV19,TGTGCCAGTAGTATAGATCGGGGTAATCAGCCCCAGCATTTT,CASSIDRGNQPQHF